This record covers a single T cell receptor (beta chain). Its antigen is unidentified. Trimming took off 6 bases at V and 3 bases at J, with 17 bases between the two ends. This CDR3 contains 15 residues. The germline V gene encodes CDR1 LNHDA and CDR2 SQIVND (reference sequence). The data are from a study of OX40 agonist ivuxolimab in advanced cancers. Across the whole study: Aged roughly 23 to 85 with a mean of 60 years, they were approximately 79% male. Partial responses occurred in three patients (one hepatocellular carcinoma, two cutaneous melanoma).

Study-level findings and limits: Also showing low normalized T-cell clonal expansion were some of the nonresponders. On average, a greater number of expanded clones characterised CD8+ T cells relative to CD4+.

Method: immunoSEQ multiplex PCR; TCRdb's copy keeps in-frame clones and lacks some. The repertoire consists of about 49,000 clones, with approximately 79% occurring once and the leading ten covering approximately 1.6%. This TCR was recovered from an adult with an advanced solid tumor such as melanoma, head and neck, liver or kidney cancer. J is TRBJ1-2 and V is TRBV19, with D perhaps matching TRBD1 (6 bases). Sample: CD4+ or CD8+ T cells sorted from blood, taken in a trial of the OX40 agonist ivuxolimab. The CDR3 loop is CASRRDNRADYGYTF. The CDR3 bases are TGTGCCAGTAGAAGAGATAACAGGGCTGACTATGGCTACACCTTC.